This paragraph reports one T cell receptor (beta chain). The antigen is not known. The data derive from a study of OX40 agonist ivuxolimab in advanced cancers. The study, taken as a whole, reports: More expanded clones were seen, on average, in CD8+ T cells than in CD4+. Doses of 0.1 to 3.0 mg/kg were accompanied by clonal expansion of CD4+ and CD8+ blood T cells by week 6.

Using immunoSEQ multiplex PCR, the repertoire was profiled, and TCRdb retains in-frame clones only, with some absent. This sample has more than 65,000 clones; approximately 90% occur once, and the top ten carry around 0.56%. Peripheral blood came from all dose cohorts at three timepoints. The sample consisted of CD4+ or CD8+ T cells sorted from blood, taken in a trial of the OX40 agonist ivuxolimab. This receptor was identified in an adult with an advanced solid tumor such as melanoma, head and neck, liver or kidney cancer.

CDR3 amino acids: CASSLMEGAWGYTF. The CDR3 DNA reads TGCGCCAGCAGCTTGATGGAGGGGGCCTGGGGCTACACCTTC. This chain links TRBV5-1 with TRBJ1-2; 7 nucleotides agree with TRBD1. Germline CDR1 and CDR2: SGHRS and YFSETQ. Trimming at V came to 1 base and at J to 8 bases, leaving 8 bases not matched to a gene. The CDR3 spans 14 residues.